This T cell receptor beta chain was sequenced in a study of CD4 T cells in relation to SARS-CoV-2 and coronaviruses. Generated by immunoSEQ multiplex PCR, the TCRdb table keeps only in-frame clones and is missing some. The repertoire holds some 30,000 clones, with roughly 82% as singletons. Worth noting for this clone: Its antigen is not identified.

Specimen: memory CD4+ T cells from PBMCs, cultured in vitro. The receptor was isolated from an adult with COVID-19.

The CDR3 spells CASSLSGTSGRLSTDTQYF. CDR3 coding DNA: TGCGCCAGCAGCTTGTCCGGGACTAGCGGGAGACTTAGCACAGATACGCAGTATTTT. The chain uses TRBV5-1 and TRBJ2-3, with TRBD2 matching 14 bases. The germline CDR1 and CDR2 sequences are SGHRS and YFSETQ. The CDR3 has 19 amino acids. The V segment lost 1 base and the J segment 0 bases; nucleotides outside the gene matches: 7.